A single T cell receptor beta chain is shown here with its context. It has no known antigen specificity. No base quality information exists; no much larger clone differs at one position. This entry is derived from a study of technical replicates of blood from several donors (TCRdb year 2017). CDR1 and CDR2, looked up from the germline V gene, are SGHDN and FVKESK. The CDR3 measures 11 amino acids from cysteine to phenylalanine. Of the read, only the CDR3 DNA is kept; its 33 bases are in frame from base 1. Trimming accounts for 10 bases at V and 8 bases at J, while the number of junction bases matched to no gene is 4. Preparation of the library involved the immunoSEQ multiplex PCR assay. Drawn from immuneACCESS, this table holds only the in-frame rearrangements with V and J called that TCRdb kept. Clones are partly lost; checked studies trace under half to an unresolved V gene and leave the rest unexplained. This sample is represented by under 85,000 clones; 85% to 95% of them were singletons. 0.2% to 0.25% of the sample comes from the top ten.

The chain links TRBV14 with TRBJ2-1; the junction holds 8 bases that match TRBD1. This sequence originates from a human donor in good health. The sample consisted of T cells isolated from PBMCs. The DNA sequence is TGTGCCATCGGACAGGGTCATGAGCAGTTCTTC. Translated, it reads CAIGQGHEQFF.